Listed here are 18 T cell receptor beta chains from one sample, sequenced in a study of cytomegalovirus exposure and HLA in healthy donors. The PCR used 60 Vbeta and 13 Jbeta primers. The assay was immunoSEQ multiplex PCR, and TCRdb's table has in-frame clones only and misses some. The sample consists of about 120,000 clones, around three quarters of them appearing once. Source material: PBMCs. These receptors were collected from a man aged 18-30 years in good health and CMV-seronegative.

This sequence joins TRBV27 and TRBJ2-1, with 15 bases lining up with TRBD2. This CDR3 comprises 19 residues. Per the germline V gene, CDR1 is MNHEY and CDR2 is SMNVEV (reference sequence). The V segment lost 6 bases and the J segment 8 bases; nucleotides outside the gene matches: 17. DNA for the CDR3: TGTGCCAGCAGCCCGAAGTTGGGGGGACTAGCGGGAGGAGGCCATGAGCAGTTCTTC. It specifies CASSPKLGGLAGGGHEQFF.

This clone occurred once. The CDR3 DNA reads TGTGCCAGTAGCCGGTCAGTTCGCGGGACCCAGTACTTC. Translating gives CASSRSVRGTQYF. J is TRBJ2-5 and V is TRBV19; D not resolved. The V end was cut by 6 bases, the J end by 7 bases, with 15 bases between. Per germline, CDR1 LNHDA and CDR2 SQIVND (reference sequence). The CDR3 is 13 residues long.

This chain links TRBV30 with TRBJ2-1; no clear D gene. Per germline, CDR1 GTSNPN and CDR2 SVGIG (reference sequence). V was cut by 4 bases and J by 4 bases, with 5 bases left in between. There are 11 residues in the CDR3. CDR3 sequence reads: CAWTHYNEQFF. In nucleotides, the CDR3 is TGTGCCTGGACCCATTACAATGAGCAGTTCTTC.

V gene TRBV21-1 combines with J gene TRBJ1-5. TRBV21-1 is a listed pseudogene. The CDR3 covers 14 residues. The CDR3 nucleotides read TGTGCCAGCAGCCCGTGGAGGGGCCGACAGCCCCAGCATTTT. Its protein is CASSPWRGRQPQHF.

This rearrangement joins TRBV6-5 to TRBJ2-7, with 7 bases matching TRBD1. The CDR3 spans 15 residues. The germline CDR1 and CDR2 sequences are MNHEY and SVGAGI. V lost 7 bases and J lost 0; bases outside the gene matches: 9. The CDR3 DNA is TGTGCCAGCAAACTCGACAGGGACCCCTCCTACGAGCAGTACTTC. This translates into CASKLDRDPSYEQYF.

V gene TRBV19 combines with J gene TRBJ2-7, with 8 bases aligning to TRBD1. Germline lookup yields CDR1 LNHDA and CDR2 SQIVND (reference sequence). V dropped 9 bases and J dropped 5; count of bases not matched to a gene: 12. The CDR3 totals 14 residues. DNA of the CDR3: TGTGCCAGCGCCCTGCAGGGGGCAGGGAACGAGCAGTACTTC. Protein sequence: CASALQGAGNEQYF.

The gene calls are TRBV5-4 and TRBJ2-1, with TRBD2 identical over 12 bases. The CDR3 covers 17 residues. Trimming removed 4 bases from V and 4 bases from J; junction bases left unmatched: 9. CDR1 is SGHNT, CDR2 YYREEE, per germline (reference sequence). CDR3 nucleotide sequence: TGTGCCAGCAGCACAATAGGACTAGCGGGACCGTACAATGAGCAGTTCTTC. Protein: CASSTIGLAGPYNEQFF.

The chain links TRBV7-8 to TRBJ1-4; a weak D match, TRBD1 (6 bases). Trimming left V 0 bases short and J 8 bases short, with 16 bases between. The CDR3 extends over 16 amino acids. Per germline, CDR1 SGHVS and CDR2 FQNEAQ. CDR3 DNA: TGTGCCAGCAGCTTAGCTGGGGGCAGACAACGGGAAAAACTGTTTTTT. It is translated as CASSLAGGRQREKLFF.

This rearrangement joins TRBV18 to TRBJ2-1, with 8 bases fitting TRBD2. CDR3 size: 16 residues. V dropped 3 bases and J dropped 2; count of bases not matched to a gene: 6. Germline V CDR1 and CDR2: KGHSH, LQKENI. CDR3: CASSPNRGGTYNEQFF. The CDR3 DNA reads as TGTGCCAGCTCACCGAATCGGGGGGGCACCTACAATGAGCAGTTCTTC.

This clone has a handful of counts. The chain is built from TRBV19 and TRBJ1-5; D is perhaps TRBD1 (6 bases). From germline, CDR1 is LNHDA and CDR2 SQIVND (reference sequence). CDR3 length: 14 amino acids. The V and J ends lost 7 bases and 3 bases respectively, with 13 bases between them. This CDR3 is CASTNRATNQPQHF. CDR3 in DNA: TGTGCCAGTACCAACAGGGCCACCAATCAGCCCCAGCATTTT.

V usage is TRBV7-2 and J usage is TRBJ2-2; D remains ambiguous. The V end was cut by 1 base, the J end by 5 bases, with 11 bases between. Germline V gene lookup returns CDR1 SGHTA and CDR2 FQGNSA. The CDR3 sequence is 15 residues long. This CDR3 reads CASSLGPVWTGELFF. The CDR3 DNA follows: TGTGCCAGCAGCTTAGGTCCAGTGTGGACCGGGGAGCTGTTTTTT.

This chain joins TRBV15 and TRBJ1-1, with D possibly TRBD1 on 5 matching bases. Germline V gene data show CDR1 as LNHNV and CDR2 as YYDKDF (reference sequence). The germline V and J ends were trimmed by 1 base and 3 bases, with 12 bases remaining between them. The CDR3 is 15 amino acids. As DNA, the CDR3 is TGTGCCACCAGCAGAGCAAACGGGGGGGACACTGAAGCTTTCTTT. Its protein is CATSRANGGDTEAFF. Using reference TRBV15 and TRBJ1-1 for the parts outside the CDR3, the full variable domain is DAMVIQNPRYQVTQFGKPVTLSCSQTLNHNVMYWYQQKSSQAPKLLFHYYDKDFNNEADTPDNFQSRRPNTSFCFLDIRSPGLGDTAMYLCATSRANGGDTEAFFGQGTRLTVV.

V usage is TRBV7-2 and J usage is TRBJ1-1, with D maybe TRBD1 (6 bases). CDR1 is SGHTA, CDR2 FQGNSA, per germline. V lost 5 bases, J lost 2 bases, and 18 bases lay in between. This CDR3 comprises 16 residues. This chain's CDR3 is CASSKTDRRLNTEAFF. The DNA of the CDR3 is TGTGCCAGCAGCAAAACAGACAGGAGACTAAACACTGAAGCTTTCTTT. The full variable domain, with the rest looked up from reference TRBV7-2 and TRBJ1-1, is GAGVSQSPSNKVTEKGKDVELRCDPISGHTALYWYRQSLGQGLEFLIYFQGNSAPDKSGLPSDRFSAERTGGSVSTLTIQRTQQEDSAVYLCASSKTDRRLNTEAFFGQGTRLTVV.

The chain uses TRBV6-5 and TRBJ1-2; TRBD1 matches 8 bases. The V segment lost 6 bases and the J segment 6 bases; nucleotides outside the gene matches: 0. This CDR3 contains 11 residues. Looked up from germline, CDR1 is MNHEY and CDR2 is SVGAGI. The DNA of the CDR3 is TGTGCCAGCAGGACAGGGGATGGCTACACCTTC. It is translated as CASRTGDGYTF.

The chain carries TRBV29-1 and TRBJ2-3; D ambiguous. V was pared by 4 bases and J by 3 bases, with 11 bases between. The CDR3 covers 13 residues. Germline assignment: CDR1 SQVTM and CDR2 ANQGSEA. The DNA for the CDR3 is TGCAGCGTTGGCACTCGAATTACAGATACGCAGTATTTT. This translates into CSVGTRITDTQYF.

This clone was detected once. The chain links TRBV7-3 to TRBJ2-3; D uncertain. The length of the CDR3 is 13 residues. The V gene's germline CDR1 is SGHTA and CDR2 FQGTGA. Trimming removed 2 bases from V and 2 bases from J, with 5 bases in between. The CDR3 sequence: CASSLGDTDTQYF. The CDR3 nucleotides read TGTGCCAGCAGCTTAGGAGACACAGATACGCAGTATTTT.

The chain carries TRBV6-5 and TRBJ1-2; 8 bases are a match to TRBD1. This CDR3 has 14 amino acids. The germline V gene has CDR1 MNHEY and CDR2 SVGAGI. After removal of 2 bases from V and 4 bases from J, the junction contained 3 bases not matched to a gene. The DNA of the CDR3 is TGTGCCAGCAGTTACCAGGGGGCAGGCTATGGCTACACCTTC. Its translation: CASSYQGAGYGYTF.

This clone has just one count. The chain couples TRBV5-6 to TRBJ1-4, with 7 bases fitting TRBD1. Germline V gives CDR1 SGHDT, CDR2 YYEEEE. The CDR3 is 15 amino acids. J lost 5 bases, V lost 4 bases, and 8 bases had no gene match. CDR3 coding DNA: TGTGCCAGCAGCCCCCTCGGGACAGAAAATGAAAAACTGTTTTTT. Translation: CASSPLGTENEKLFF.